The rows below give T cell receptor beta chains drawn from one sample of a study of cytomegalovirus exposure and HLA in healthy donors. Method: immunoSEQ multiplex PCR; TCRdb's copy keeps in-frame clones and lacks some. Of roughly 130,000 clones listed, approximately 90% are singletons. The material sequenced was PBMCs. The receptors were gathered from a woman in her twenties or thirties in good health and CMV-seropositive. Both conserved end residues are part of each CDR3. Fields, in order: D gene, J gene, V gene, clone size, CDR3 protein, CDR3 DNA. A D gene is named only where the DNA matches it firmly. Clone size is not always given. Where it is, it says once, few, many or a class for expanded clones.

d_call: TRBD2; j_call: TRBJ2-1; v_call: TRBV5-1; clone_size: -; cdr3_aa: CASSQTLRLAGGDYNEQFF; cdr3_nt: TGCGCCAGCAGCCAGACGTTACGACTAGCGGGAGGGGATTACAATGAGCAGTTCTTC
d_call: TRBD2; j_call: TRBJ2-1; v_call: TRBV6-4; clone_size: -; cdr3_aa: CASSLAGNNEQFF; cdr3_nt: TGTGCCAGCAGTTTAGCGGGGAACAATGAGCAGTTCTTC
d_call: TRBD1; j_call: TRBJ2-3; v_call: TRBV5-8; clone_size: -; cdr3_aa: CASSTRDSITDTQYF; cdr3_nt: TGTGCCAGCAGCACCCGGGACAGCATCACAGATACGCAGTATTTT
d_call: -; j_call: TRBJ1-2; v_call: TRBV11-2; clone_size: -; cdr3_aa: CASSRAENYGYTF; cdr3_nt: TGTGCCAGCAGCCGCGCCGAGAACTATGGCTACACCTTC
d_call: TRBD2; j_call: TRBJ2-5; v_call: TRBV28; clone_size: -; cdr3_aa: CASSFHSGTSKETQYF; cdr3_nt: TGTGCCAGCAGTTTCCACTCCGGGACTAGCAAAGAGACCCAGTACTTC
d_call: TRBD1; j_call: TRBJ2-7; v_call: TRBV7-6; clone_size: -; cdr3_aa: CASSPRQGVSYEQYF; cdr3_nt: TGTGCCAGCAGCCCCCGACAGGGGGTATCCTACGAGCAGTACTTC
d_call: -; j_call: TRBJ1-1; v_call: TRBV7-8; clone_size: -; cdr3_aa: CASSNAGSTEAFF; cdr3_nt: TGTGCCAGCAGTAACGCAGGAAGCACTGAAGCTTTCTTT
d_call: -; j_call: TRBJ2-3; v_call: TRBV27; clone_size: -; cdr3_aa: CASAILGGRVWDTQYF; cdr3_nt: TGTGCCAGCGCCATACTAGGGGGGAGGGTTTGGGATACGCAGTATTTT
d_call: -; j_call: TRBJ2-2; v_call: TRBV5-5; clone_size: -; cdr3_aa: CASSFRLGRSAGELFF; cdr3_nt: TGTGCCAGCAGCTTTAGGTTGGGGAGGTCGGCCGGGGAGCTGTTTTTT
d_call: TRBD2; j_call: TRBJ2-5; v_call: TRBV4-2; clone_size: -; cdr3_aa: CASSPLAGDLQETQYF; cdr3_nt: TGTGCCAGCAGCCCACTAGCGGGGGACCTTCAAGAGACCCAGTACTTC
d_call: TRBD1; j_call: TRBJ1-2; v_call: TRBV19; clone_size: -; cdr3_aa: CASSRGTGRNYGYTF; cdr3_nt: TGTGCCAGTAGCCGAGGGACAGGCCGAAACTATGGCTACACCTTC
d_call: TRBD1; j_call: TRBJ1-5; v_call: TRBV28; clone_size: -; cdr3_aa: CASSLGGTGEGSNQPQHF; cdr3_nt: TGTGCCAGCAGTTTAGGGGGGACAGGGGAGGGTAGCAATCAGCCCCAGCATTTT
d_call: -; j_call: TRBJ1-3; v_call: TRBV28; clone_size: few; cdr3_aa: CASQTGSGNTIYF; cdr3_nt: TGTGCCAGTCAGACAGGCTCTGGAAACACCATATATTTT
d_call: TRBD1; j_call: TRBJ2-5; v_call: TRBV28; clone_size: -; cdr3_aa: CASSPDRGLRRETQYF; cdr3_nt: TGTGCCAGCAGTCCTGACAGGGGGCTACGACGGGAGACCCAGTACTTC
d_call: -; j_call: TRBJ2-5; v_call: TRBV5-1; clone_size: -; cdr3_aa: CASSLASSSFSSRGQETQYF; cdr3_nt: TGCGCCAGCAGCTTGGCCTCATCTTCTTTCTCAAGTCGCGGCCAAGAGACCCAGTACTTC
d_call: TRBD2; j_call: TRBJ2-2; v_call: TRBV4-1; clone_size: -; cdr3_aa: CASSQGAGNTGELFF; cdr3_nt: TGCGCCAGCAGCCAAGGAGCGGGAAACACCGGGGAGCTGTTTTTT
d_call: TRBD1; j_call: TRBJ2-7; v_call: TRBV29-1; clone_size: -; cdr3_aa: CSVEGGRGLNEQYF; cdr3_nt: TGCAGCGTTGAAGGGGGCAGGGGGCTAAACGAGCAGTACTTC
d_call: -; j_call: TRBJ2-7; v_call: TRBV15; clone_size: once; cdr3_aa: CATSREAREYEQYF; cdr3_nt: TGTGCCACCAGCAGAGAGGCGAGGGAGTACGAGCAGTACTTC
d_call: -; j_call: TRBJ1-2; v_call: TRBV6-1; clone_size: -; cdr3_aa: CASSDGILQGTHYGYTF; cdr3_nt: TGTGCCAGCAGTGACGGCATCCTACAGGGTACGCACTATGGCTACACCTTC
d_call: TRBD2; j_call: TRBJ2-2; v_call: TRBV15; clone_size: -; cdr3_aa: CATSSERGRITGELFF; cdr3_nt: TGTGCCACCAGCAGCGAGCGGGGGCGGATCACCGGGGAGCTGTTTTTT
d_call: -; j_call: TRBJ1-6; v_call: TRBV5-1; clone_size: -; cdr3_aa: CASSLGGVNSPLHF; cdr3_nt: TGCGCCAGCAGCTTGGGGGGGGTTAATTCACCCCTCCACTTT
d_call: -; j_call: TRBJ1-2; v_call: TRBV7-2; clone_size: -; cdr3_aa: CASSLGTAYGYTF; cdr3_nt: TGTGCCAGCAGCTTAGGGACAGCTTATGGCTACACCTTC
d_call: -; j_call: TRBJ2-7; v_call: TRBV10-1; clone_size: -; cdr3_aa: CAISIRTASYEQYF; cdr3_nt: TGCGCCATCTCTATCCGGACAGCTTCCTACGAGCAGTACTTC
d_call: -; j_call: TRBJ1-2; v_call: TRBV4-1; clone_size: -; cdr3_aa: CASSQDPTGRGAHGYTF; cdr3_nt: TGCGCCAGCAGCCAAGATCCTACGGGGCGGGGTGCGCATGGCTACACCTTC
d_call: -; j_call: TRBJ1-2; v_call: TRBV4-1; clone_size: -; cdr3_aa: CASSPGLRGFYGYTF; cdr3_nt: TGCGCCAGCAGCCCGGGCCTTCGGGGATTCTATGGCTACACCTTC
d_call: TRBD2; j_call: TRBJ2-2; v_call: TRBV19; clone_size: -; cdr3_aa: CASSLTSGANTGELFF; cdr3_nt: TGTGCCAGTAGTCTAACTAGCGGGGCGAACACCGGGGAGCTGTTTTTT
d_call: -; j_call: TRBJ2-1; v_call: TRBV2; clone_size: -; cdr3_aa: CATIRGGSRDNEQFF; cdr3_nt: TGTGCCACAATCAGAGGGGGATCACGGGACAATGAGCAGTTCTTC
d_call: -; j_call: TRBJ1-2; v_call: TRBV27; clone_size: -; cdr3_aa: CASSPGNRVRNNYGYTF; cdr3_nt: TGTGCCAGCAGCCCCGGTAACAGGGTGAGGAATAACTATGGCTACACCTTC
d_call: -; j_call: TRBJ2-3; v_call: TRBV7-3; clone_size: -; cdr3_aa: CASSLRGADTQYF; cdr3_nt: TGTGCCAGCAGCTTAAGGGGGGCAGATACGCAGTATTTT
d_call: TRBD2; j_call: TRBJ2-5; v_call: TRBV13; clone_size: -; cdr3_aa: CASSLGTSGLETQYF; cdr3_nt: TGTGCCAGCAGCTTAGGGACTAGCGGGCTAGAGACCCAGTACTTC
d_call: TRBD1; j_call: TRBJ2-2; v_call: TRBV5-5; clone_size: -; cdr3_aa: CASRVDRVGVTGELFF; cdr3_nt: TGTGCCAGCAGGGTAGACAGGGTTGGTGTCACCGGGGAGCTGTTTTTT
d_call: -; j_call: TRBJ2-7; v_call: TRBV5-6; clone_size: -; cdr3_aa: CASSLSSRAYEQYF; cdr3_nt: TGTGCCAGCAGCTTGTCATCCAGGGCCTACGAGCAGTACTTC
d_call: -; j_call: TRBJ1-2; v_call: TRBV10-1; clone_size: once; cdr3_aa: CASSESSTGSIYGYTF; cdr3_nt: TGCGCCAGCAGTGAGTCGAGTACAGGGAGTATCTATGGCTACACCTTC
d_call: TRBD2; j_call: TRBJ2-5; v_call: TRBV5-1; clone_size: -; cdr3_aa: CASSLQGLGAQETQYF; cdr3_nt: TGCGCCAGCAGCTTGCAGGGACTAGGGGCCCAAGAGACCCAGTACTTC
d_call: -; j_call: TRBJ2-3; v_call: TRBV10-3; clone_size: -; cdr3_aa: CAISGFAEHTDTQYF; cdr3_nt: TGTGCCATCAGTGGCTTTGCGGAACACACAGATACGCAGTATTTT
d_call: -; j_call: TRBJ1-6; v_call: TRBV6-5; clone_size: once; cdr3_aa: CASRGGQHSSPLHF; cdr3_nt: TGTGCCAGCAGGGGAGGGCAGCATAGTTCACCCCTCCACTTT
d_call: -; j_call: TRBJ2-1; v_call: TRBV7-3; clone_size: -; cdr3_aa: CASSLSLHNEQFF; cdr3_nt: TGTGCCAGCAGCTTAAGCCTACACAATGAGCAGTTCTTC
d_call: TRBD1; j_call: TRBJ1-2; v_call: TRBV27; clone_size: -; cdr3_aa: CASSPQGEQNYGYTF; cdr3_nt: TGTGCCAGCAGTCCCCAGGGGGAACAAAACTATGGCTACACCTTC
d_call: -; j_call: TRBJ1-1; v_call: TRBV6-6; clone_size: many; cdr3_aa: CASSYGQSTEAFF; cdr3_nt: TGTGCCAGCAGTTACGGGCAGTCCACTGAAGCTTTCTTT
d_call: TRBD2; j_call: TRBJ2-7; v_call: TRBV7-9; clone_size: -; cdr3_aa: CASSDSGRRFYEQYF; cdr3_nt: TGTGCCAGCAGCGATAGCGGGAGGAGATTCTACGAGCAGTACTTC
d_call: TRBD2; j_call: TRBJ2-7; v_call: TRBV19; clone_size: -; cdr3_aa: CASSRLAGVAYEQYF; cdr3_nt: TGTGCCAGTAGTAGGCTAGCGGGAGTGGCCTACGAGCAGTACTTC
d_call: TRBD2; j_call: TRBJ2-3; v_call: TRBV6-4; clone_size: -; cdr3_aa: CASSRTSGSTDTQYF; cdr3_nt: TGTGCCAGCAGTAGGACTAGCGGGAGCACAGATACGCAGTATTTT
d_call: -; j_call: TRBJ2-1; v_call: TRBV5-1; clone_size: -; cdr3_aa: CASSFEPPMANEQFF; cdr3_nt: TGCGCCAGCAGCTTTGAACCACCCATGGCCAATGAGCAGTTCTTC
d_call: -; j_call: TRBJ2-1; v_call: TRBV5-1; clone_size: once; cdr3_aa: CASSWGTDNEQFF; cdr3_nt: TGCGCCAGCAGCTGGGGGACTGACAATGAGCAGTTCTTC